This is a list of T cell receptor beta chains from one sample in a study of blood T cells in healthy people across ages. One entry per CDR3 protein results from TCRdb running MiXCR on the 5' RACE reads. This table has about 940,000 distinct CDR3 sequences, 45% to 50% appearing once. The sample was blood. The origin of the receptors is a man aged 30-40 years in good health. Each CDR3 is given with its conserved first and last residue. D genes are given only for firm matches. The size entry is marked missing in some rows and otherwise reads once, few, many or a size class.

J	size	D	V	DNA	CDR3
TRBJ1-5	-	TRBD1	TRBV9	TGTGCCAGCAGCGTAGAAAGGACAGGGGGGAATCAGCCCCAGCATTTT	CASSVERTGGNQPQHF
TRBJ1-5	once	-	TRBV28	TGTGCCAGCAGTTTCCTCGATCAGCCCCAGCATTTT	CASSFLDQPQHF
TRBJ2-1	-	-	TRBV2	TGTGCCAGCAGTGAGATGCAACTACCCAAAGAGCAGTTCTTC	CASSEMQLPKEQFF
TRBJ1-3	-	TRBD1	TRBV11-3	TGTGCCAGCAGCGCGGGGACAGGTTTCTCTGGAAACACCATATATTTT	CASSAGTGFSGNTIYF
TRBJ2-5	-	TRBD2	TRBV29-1	TGCAGCGCCTCGGGACTAGCGGGTGGCGGTGAGCAGTACTTC	CSASGLAGGGEQYF
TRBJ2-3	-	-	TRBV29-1	TGCAGCGTTGAGAGCGTCTTGGCGGATACGCAGTATTTT	CSVESVLADTQYF
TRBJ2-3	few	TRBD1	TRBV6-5	TGTGCCAGCAGTTACCCGACAGGGCTACTCCATAGCACAGATACGCAGTATTTT	CASSYPTGLLHSTDTQYF
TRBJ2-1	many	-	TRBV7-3	TGTGCCAGCAGCTTGACGGGGGGAGGGGGCAATGAGCAGTTCTTC	CASSLTGGGGNEQFF
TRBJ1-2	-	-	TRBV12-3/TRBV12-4	TGTGCCAGCAGTTTGGGTTGGGGCTACACCTTC	CASSLGWGYTF
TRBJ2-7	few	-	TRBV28	TGTGCCAGCAGTTTAACCGGCGACAGTTTATACGAGCAGTACTTC	CASSLTGDSLYEQYF
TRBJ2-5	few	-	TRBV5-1	TGCGCCAGCAGCTTCATGGCCCGGGACAACGGGCAGTACTTC	CASSFMARDNGQYF
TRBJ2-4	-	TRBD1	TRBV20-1	TGCAGTGCTAGGAAAGACAGGGGCGGAGTCCTAGCCAAAAACATTCAGTACTTC	CSARKDRGGVLAKNIQYF
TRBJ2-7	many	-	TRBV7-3	TGTGCCAGCAGCTCCACAGGGAACGAGCAGTACTTC	CASSSTGNEQYF
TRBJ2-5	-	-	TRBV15	TGTGCCACCAGCAGAGATCGCGGGGAACAAGAGACCCAGTACTTC	CATSRDRGEQETQYF
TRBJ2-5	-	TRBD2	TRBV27	TGTGCCAGCAGTTTATTCCCCGGGACTAGCGGGGATCGGGAGACCCAGTACTTC	CASSLFPGTSGDRETQYF
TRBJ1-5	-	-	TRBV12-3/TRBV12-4	TGTGCCAGCAGTTTAGAAAGGGTCGCAGGTCAGCCCCAGCATTTT	CASSLERVAGQPQHF
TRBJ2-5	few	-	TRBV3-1	TGTGCCAGCAGCCAATACACCGACAGTCAAGAGACCCAGTACTTC	CASSQYTDSQETQYF
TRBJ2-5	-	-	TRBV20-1	TGCAGTGCTAGAGCCCGGGGTAAAGAAGAGACCCAGAACTTC	CSARARGKEETQNF
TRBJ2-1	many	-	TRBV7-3	TGTGCCAGCAGCTTGCGGGGAAGCTCCTACAATGAGCAGTTCTTC	CASSLRGSSYNEQFF
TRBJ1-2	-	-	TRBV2	TGTGCCAGCAGTGAGAGGAGGGGCGCGTACTATGGCTACACCTTC	CASSERRGAYYGYTF
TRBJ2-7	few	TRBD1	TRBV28	TGTGCCAGCAGTTCGTTAGACAGGGGGTTCCTCTCCTACGAGCAGTACTTC	CASSSLDRGFLSYEQYF
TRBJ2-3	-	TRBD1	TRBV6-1	TGTGCCAGCAGTGAGTGGACAGGGGCGACAGATACGCAGTATTTT	CASSEWTGATDTQYF
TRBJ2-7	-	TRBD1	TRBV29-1	TGCAGCGTTGAAGGGGACAGGGAAACCTACGAGCAGTACTTC	CSVEGDRETYEQYF
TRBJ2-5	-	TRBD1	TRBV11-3	TGTGCCAGCAGCAACAGGGGACGCCAAGAGACCCAGTACTTC	CASSNRGRQETQYF
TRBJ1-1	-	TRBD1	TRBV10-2	TGCGCCAGCAGTGAGTCCCGACAGGGTTGGGGAACTGAAGCTTTCTTT	CASSESRQGWGTEAFF
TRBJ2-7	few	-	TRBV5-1	TGCGCCAGCAGCTTGGATGCCAACTCCTACAATGAGCAGTACTTC	CASSLDANSYNEQYF
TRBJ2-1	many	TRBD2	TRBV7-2	TGTGCCAGCAGCCGGACTAGCGGGGGGGTTCTAAACAATGAGCAGTTCTTC	CASSRTSGGVLNNEQFF
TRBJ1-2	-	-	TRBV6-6	TGTGCCAGCAGAAAAAACTATGGCTACACCTTC	CASRKNYGYTF
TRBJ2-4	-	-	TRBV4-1	TGCGCCAGCAGCACTAACGCGGAAAACATTCAGTACTTC	CASSTNAENIQYF
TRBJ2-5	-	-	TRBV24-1	TGTGCCACCAGTGAGGTCCAAGGACAACAAGAGACCCAGTACTTC	CATSEVQGQQETQYF
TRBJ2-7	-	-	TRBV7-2	TGTGCCAACAGCTTAGCCAGGATATCCTACGAGCAGTACTTC	CANSLARISYEQYF
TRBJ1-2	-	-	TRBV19	TGTGCCAGTAGTATGACATGGACAGACTATGGCTACACCTTC	CASSMTWTDYGYTF
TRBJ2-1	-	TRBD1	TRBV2	TGTGCCAGCAGATTCGGGACAGGGGAAGGTGAGCAGTTCTTC	CASRFGTGEGEQFF
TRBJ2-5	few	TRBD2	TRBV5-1	TGCGCCAGCAGCGCGGGGGTATGGGAGACCCAGTACTTC	CASSAGVWETQYF
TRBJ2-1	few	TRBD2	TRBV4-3	TGCGCCAGCAGCCAAGATTCGTGGACTAGCGGGGGGAAGAGCTCCTACAATGAGCAGTTCTTC	CASSQDSWTSGGKSSYNEQFF
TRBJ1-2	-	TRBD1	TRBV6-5	TGTGCCAGCAGTTTCACAGGGGCCCGAGGCTATGGCTACACCTTC	CASSFTGARGYGYTF
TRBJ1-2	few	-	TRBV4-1	TGCGCCAGCAGCCAAGATCCCGGCAACTATGGCTACACCTTC	CASSQDPGNYGYTF
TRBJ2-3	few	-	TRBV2	TGTGCCAGCAGTGTTGGGGGTACCAACACAGATACGCAGTATTTT	CASSVGGTNTDTQYF
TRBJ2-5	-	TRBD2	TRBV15	TGTGCCACCAGCAGGGTCGGACTAGAGGCGACCCAGTACTTC	CATSRVGLEATQYF
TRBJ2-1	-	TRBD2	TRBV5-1	TGCGCCAGCAGCTTGGCCAAGACTAGCGGATCCTACAATGAGCAGTTCTTC	CASSLAKTSGSYNEQFF
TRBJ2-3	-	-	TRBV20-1	TGCAGTGCTAGAGATGAGGTGAAGACAGATACGCAGTATTTT	CSARDEVKTDTQYF
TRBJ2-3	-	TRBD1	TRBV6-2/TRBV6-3	TGTGCCAGCAGTTTATTGGGACAGGGAACGACAGATACGCAGTATTTT	CASSLLGQGTTDTQYF
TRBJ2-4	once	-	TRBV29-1	TGCAGCGTCATATTAGACGGCATTCAGTACTTC	CSVILDGIQYF
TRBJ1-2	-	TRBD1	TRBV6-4	TGTGCCAGCCGTCGGACAGGTCTCGGCGGCTACACCTTC	CASRRTGLGGYTF
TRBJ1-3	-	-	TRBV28	TGTGCCAGCCTGCGGTCCTCTGGAAACACCATATATTTT	CASLRSSGNTIYF
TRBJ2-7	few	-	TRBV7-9	TGTGCCAGCTGCCTGTGGACGATTCCCTACGAGCAGTACTTC	CASCLWTIPYEQYF
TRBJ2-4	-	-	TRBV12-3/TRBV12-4	TGTGCCAGCAGATCTACAGGGCTGGCCAAAAACATTCAGTACTTC	CASRSTGLAKNIQYF
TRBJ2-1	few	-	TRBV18	TGTGCCAGCTCAAGACAGGTAGACAATGAGCAGTTCTTC	CASSRQVDNEQFF